What follows is one T cell receptor (beta chain) and its context. This specimen comes from a study of blood T cell repertoires in COVID-19. At the level of the study: From the United States, Italy and Spain came samples of acute and convalescent COVID-19. T cells, B-cell-depleted T cells, or PBMCs supplied cDNA or gDNA.

Original data processing: Nucleated cell number was recorded as an estimate derived from reference gene primer amplification. The table came from immunoSEQ multiplex PCR; TCRdb's copy has only in-frame clones and leaves some out. That table is the source of V, J and clone size, and D and trimming were worked out from the DNA. The sample has 72,000 or so clones; roughly 80% are singletons. The origin of this receptor is a man of 80 years or more with active COVID-19. What was sequenced was peripheral blood.

The CDR3 reads CASSSATSGGPFSYNEQFF. In DNA form, the CDR3 reads TGCGCCAGCAGTTCCGCGACTAGCGGGGGGCCGTTCTCCTACAATGAGCAGTTCTTC. This chain links TRBV4-1 with TRBJ2-1; 13 nucleotides align to TRBD2. This CDR3 comprises 19 residues. With 6 bases clipped from V and 0 bases from J, the junction kept 11 bases outside the gene matches. Germline-derived CDR1 and CDR2 are MGHRA and YSYEKL.